Listed below are T cell receptor beta chains from one sample, sequenced in a study of blood T cells in healthy people across ages. A single record per CDR3 protein comes from TCRdb applying MiXCR to the 5' RACE reads. The sample yields 1.8 million or so distinct CDR3 sequences, about two fifths seen once. The material sequenced was blood. All receptors come from a human donor in good health. The CDR3 runs from the conserved cysteine through the conserved F or W. The D gene is left open where the match is weak. Size is omitted from some rows. Given values are once, few, many or a class for expanded clones.

J gene: TRBJ2-7; V gene: TRBV28; D gene: NA; clone size: NA; CDR3 DNA: TGTGCCAGCAATAATGAGTACGAGCAGTACTTC; CDR3 protein: CASNNEYEQYF
J gene: TRBJ1-4; V gene: TRBV15; D gene: TRBD1; clone size: NA; CDR3 DNA: TGTGCCACCAGCAGAGAGTTCGCAGGGGGCGTTGAAAAACTGTTTTTT; CDR3 protein: CATSREFAGGVEKLFF
J gene: TRBJ1-5; V gene: TRBV24-1; D gene: NA; clone size: NA; CDR3 DNA: TGTGCCACCAGTGAACGGGCCCAACAGCCCCAGCATTTT; CDR3 protein: CATSERAQQPQHF
J gene: TRBJ1-1; V gene: TRBV27; D gene: TRBD1; clone size: few; CDR3 DNA: TGTGCCAGCAGGCCGGGACAGGGGATGGCTGAAGCTTTCTTT; CDR3 protein: CASRPGQGMAEAFF
J gene: TRBJ2-3; V gene: TRBV20-1; D gene: TRBD2; clone size: few; CDR3 DNA: TGCAGTGCAAGACCTCGGCGGGGGGCAGATACGCAGTATTTT; CDR3 protein: CSARPRRGADTQYF
J gene: TRBJ2-5; V gene: TRBV5-1; D gene: TRBD2; clone size: NA; CDR3 DNA: TGCGCCAGCAGAGGACTAGGTTTTGAGACCCAGTACTTC; CDR3 protein: CASRGLGFETQYF
J gene: TRBJ2-1; V gene: TRBV20-1; D gene: TRBD2; clone size: once; CDR3 DNA: TGCAGTGCTATGCAGGCTAGCGGGAGAAACAATGAGCAGTTCTTC; CDR3 protein: CSAMQASGRNNEQFF
J gene: TRBJ2-1; V gene: TRBV5-1; D gene: NA; clone size: NA; CDR3 DNA: TGCGCCAGCAGCTTGGCCGTTGGGGGAGAGCAGTTCTTC; CDR3 protein: CASSLAVGGEQFF
J gene: TRBJ1-1; V gene: TRBV5-1; D gene: TRBD1; clone size: NA; CDR3 DNA: TGCGCCAGCCAGGGGGCTGACGCTGAAGCTTTCTTT; CDR3 protein: CASQGADAEAFF
J gene: TRBJ2-5; V gene: TRBV29-1; D gene: NA; clone size: NA; CDR3 DNA: TGCAGCGTTGATCATTTGGAGGGAGAGACCCAGTACTTC; CDR3 protein: CSVDHLEGETQYF
J gene: TRBJ2-7; V gene: TRBV5-6; D gene: NA; clone size: NA; CDR3 DNA: TGTGCCAGCAGCGGTCCCTCGAATAGGGGGAAATACGAGCAGTACTTC; CDR3 protein: CASSGPSNRGKYEQYF
J gene: TRBJ2-2; V gene: TRBV10-3; D gene: TRBD1; clone size: few; CDR3 DNA: TGTGCCATCAGTGAGGCCTGGACAGGGGGAGACACCGGGGAGCTGTTTTTT; CDR3 protein: CAISEAWTGGDTGELFF
J gene: TRBJ1-4; V gene: TRBV27; D gene: TRBD1; clone size: NA; CDR3 DNA: TGTGCCAGCAGTTTGAAGGGACAGGGAGGAGAAAAACTGTTTTTT; CDR3 protein: CASSLKGQGGEKLFF
J gene: TRBJ2-1; V gene: TRBV20-1; D gene: TRBD2; clone size: few; CDR3 DNA: TGCAGTGCTCTCTCTAGCGGGGGCTTTCGAACCTACAATGAGCAGTTCTTC; CDR3 protein: CSALSSGGFRTYNEQFF
J gene: TRBJ2-7; V gene: TRBV20-1; D gene: NA; clone size: NA; CDR3 DNA: TGCAGTGCTCCGAAGGTAGAGGGGGGCAACGAGCAGTACTTC; CDR3 protein: CSAPKVEGGNEQYF
J gene: TRBJ1-2; V gene: TRBV29-1; D gene: TRBD1; clone size: few; CDR3 DNA: TGCAGCGTTGTATTTGGGACAGGAGTCAACTATGGCTACACCTTC; CDR3 protein: CSVVFGTGVNYGYTF
J gene: TRBJ1-2; V gene: TRBV6-2/TRBV6-3; D gene: NA; clone size: few; CDR3 DNA: TGTGCCAGCAGTCAATGGAACGGGAGGACAGTCGGAAAATATGGCTACACCTTC; CDR3 protein: CASSQWNGRTVGKYGYTF
J gene: TRBJ2-1; V gene: TRBV6-5; D gene: TRBD1; clone size: NA; CDR3 DNA: TGTGCCAGCAGCGACGGACAGGGGGCTGACAATGAGCAGTTCTTC; CDR3 protein: CASSDGQGADNEQFF
J gene: TRBJ2-7; V gene: TRBV18; D gene: NA; clone size: few; CDR3 DNA: TGTGCCAGCTCACCAGAGGCCCAATCCTACGAGCAGTACTTC; CDR3 protein: CASSPEAQSYEQYF
J gene: TRBJ2-1; V gene: TRBV20-1; D gene: NA; clone size: NA; CDR3 DNA: TGCAGTGCTAGAGAGAACCACAATGAGCAGTTCTTC; CDR3 protein: CSARENHNEQFF
J gene: TRBJ2-7; V gene: TRBV7-2; D gene: TRBD2; clone size: NA; CDR3 DNA: TGTGCCAGCAGCTCGCAGGGAGGGTGGGCCTACGAGCAGTACTTC; CDR3 protein: CASSSQGGWAYEQYF
J gene: TRBJ2-5; V gene: TRBV7-2; D gene: NA; clone size: NA; CDR3 DNA: TGTGCCAGCAGCCCCGGGTGGAGCGTATTCGAAGAGACCCAGTACTTC; CDR3 protein: CASSPGWSVFEETQYF
J gene: TRBJ2-3; V gene: TRBV20-1; D gene: NA; clone size: NA; CDR3 DNA: TGCAGTGCTAGAGATGGCGAGACCTACACAGATACGCAGTATTTT; CDR3 protein: CSARDGETYTDTQYF
J gene: TRBJ2-7; V gene: TRBV5-8; D gene: NA; clone size: NA; CDR3 DNA: TGTGCCAGCAGCGTCGGGACGGGGTATTGGTACGAGCAGTACTTC; CDR3 protein: CASSVGTGYWYEQYF
J gene: TRBJ2-2; V gene: TRBV6-1; D gene: TRBD1; clone size: NA; CDR3 DNA: TGTGCCAGCAGTCGTACCTGGACAGGGAGACCTACCGGGGAGCTGTTTTTT; CDR3 protein: CASSRTWTGRPTGELFF
J gene: TRBJ2-5; V gene: TRBV5-6; D gene: NA; clone size: few; CDR3 DNA: TGTGCCAGCAGCTTTCTTTACACAGAGACCCAGTACTTC; CDR3 protein: CASSFLYTETQYF
J gene: TRBJ2-1; V gene: TRBV20-1; D gene: NA; clone size: NA; CDR3 DNA: TGCAGTGCTAGAAGGGCCCTGAGCTCCTACAATGAGCAGTTCTTC; CDR3 protein: CSARRALSSYNEQFF
J gene: TRBJ2-7; V gene: TRBV6-6; D gene: TRBD1; clone size: NA; CDR3 DNA: TGTGCCAGCAGCCGGGACAGAGAGCAAGAGCAGTACTTC; CDR3 protein: CASSRDREQEQYF